The rows below give T cell receptor beta chains drawn from one sample of a study of Ad26.COV2.S vaccination and SARS-CoV-2 variants. Here immunoSEQ multiplex PCR was the method, and the copy in TCRdb shows in-frame clones only, minus some. The profile covers around 450,000 clones, with 75% to 95% appearing a single time and over 9% taken by the ten largest. The sequenced sample was peripheral blood, obtained in a trial of Ad26.COV2.S vaccine versus placebo. Receptors were obtained from a person between 18 and 59 years old who received the Ad26.COV2.S COVID-19 vaccine or a placebo. Each CDR3 is given with its conserved first and last residue. The D gene is left open where the match is weak. Part of the rows lack a size; the others show once, few, many or a class for expanded clones.

clone_size d_call j_call v_call cdr3_aa cdr3_nt
. . TRBJ1-2 TRBV12-3/TRBV12-4 CASSLGGDYGYTF TGTGCCAGCAGTTTAGGGGGCGACTATGGCTACACCTTC
. TRBD2 TRBJ2-1 TRBV29-1 CSVDGTTAEQFF TGCAGCGTTGACGGGACTACCGCTGAGCAGTTCTTC
. TRBD2 TRBJ2-7 TRBV6-6 CASRDIAGLDYEQYF TGTGCCAGCAGGGATATAGCGGGACTAGATTACGAGCAGTACTTC
. TRBD1 TRBJ2-2 TRBV28 CASIGQGAIGELFF TGTGCCAGCATCGGACAGGGGGCTATAGGGGAGCTGTTTTTT
few TRBD1 TRBJ1-1 TRBV6-2/TRBV6-3 CASSSDRVTEAFF TGTGCCAGCAGTTCAGACAGGGTCACTGAAGCTTTCTTT
. TRBD2 TRBJ2-7 TRBV28 CASSPWTSGTIEQYF TGTGCCAGCAGCCCCTGGACTAGCGGGACGATTGAGCAGTACTTC
. TRBD1 TRBJ1-5 TRBV30 CAWSGVRGSQPQHF TGTGCCTGGAGTGGTGTCAGGGGGTCACAGCCCCAGCATTTT
. TRBD2 TRBJ2-1 TRBV18 CASSPVLAEDNEQFF TGTGCCAGCTCACCCGTTCTAGCGGAGGACAATGAGCAGTTCTTC
. TRBD2 TRBJ2-7 TRBV28 CASSGLAGAYEQYF TGTGCCAGCAGTGGACTAGCTGGGGCCTACGAGCAGTACTTC
. TRBD2 TRBJ2-1 TRBV6-2/TRBV6-3 CASSLVAGYNEQFF TGTGCCAGCAGTTTGGTAGCGGGCTACAATGAGCAGTTCTTC
. TRBD2 TRBJ2-1 TRBV4-2 CASSSAREGRNEQFF TGTGCCAGCTCCTCCGCCCGGGAGGGGAGGAATGAGCAGTTCTTC
. TRBD2 TRBJ2-7 TRBV20-1 CSASPSGYSYEQYF TGCAGTGCTAGTCCTAGCGGGTACTCCTACGAGCAGTACTTC
. . TRBJ1-5 TRBV29-1 CSVEGGNQPQHF TGCAGCGTTGAGGGTGGCAATCAGCCCCAGCATTTT
. . TRBJ1-2 TRBV5-4 CASSLAGANYGYTF TGTGCCAGCAGCTTGGCAGGGGCAAACTATGGCTACACCTTC
. . TRBJ2-6 TRBV19 CASSRFLAGANVLTF TGTGCCAGTAGCCGTTTCTTGGCTGGGGCCAACGTCCTGACTTTC
. . TRBJ2-6 TRBV4-3 CASSQVIGPISGANVLTF TGCGCCAGCAGCCAAGTTATCGGACCTATCTCTGGGGCCAACGTCCTGACTTTC
few . TRBJ2-7 TRBV10-3 CAIKGNGKYEQYF TGTGCCATCAAGGGGAACGGGAAGTACGAGCAGTACTTC
. . TRBJ1-1 TRBV28 CASSLLGNTEAFF TGTGCCAGCAGTTTACTGGGGAACACTGAAGCTTTCTTT
. TRBD2 TRBJ2-5 TRBV5-6 CASSLSTSGPTRETQYF TGTGCCAGCAGCTTGAGCACTAGCGGACCTACCAGGGAGACCCAGTACTTC
. TRBD1 TRBJ2-7 TRBV7-9 CASSSGGTAYEQYF TGTGCCAGCAGCTCTGGTGGGACAGCCTACGAGCAGTACTTC
. . TRBJ1-1 TRBV19 CASTSISQAFF TGTGCCAGTACGAGCATTTCCCAAGCTTTCTTT
. TRBD2 TRBJ2-1 TRBV10-1 CASSESGLAGVRYEQFF TGCGCCAGCAGTGAGTCAGGCCTAGCGGGAGTGAGATATGAGCAGTTCTTC
. . TRBJ2-7 TRBV29-1 CSVETSTGFTYEQYF TGCAGCGTTGAGACGAGTACAGGGTTTACCTACGAGCAGTACTTC
. . TRBJ2-7 TRBV7-3 CASSLRTKRKFYEQYF TGTGCCAGCAGCTTAAGGACCAAGCGAAAGTTCTACGAGCAGTACTTC